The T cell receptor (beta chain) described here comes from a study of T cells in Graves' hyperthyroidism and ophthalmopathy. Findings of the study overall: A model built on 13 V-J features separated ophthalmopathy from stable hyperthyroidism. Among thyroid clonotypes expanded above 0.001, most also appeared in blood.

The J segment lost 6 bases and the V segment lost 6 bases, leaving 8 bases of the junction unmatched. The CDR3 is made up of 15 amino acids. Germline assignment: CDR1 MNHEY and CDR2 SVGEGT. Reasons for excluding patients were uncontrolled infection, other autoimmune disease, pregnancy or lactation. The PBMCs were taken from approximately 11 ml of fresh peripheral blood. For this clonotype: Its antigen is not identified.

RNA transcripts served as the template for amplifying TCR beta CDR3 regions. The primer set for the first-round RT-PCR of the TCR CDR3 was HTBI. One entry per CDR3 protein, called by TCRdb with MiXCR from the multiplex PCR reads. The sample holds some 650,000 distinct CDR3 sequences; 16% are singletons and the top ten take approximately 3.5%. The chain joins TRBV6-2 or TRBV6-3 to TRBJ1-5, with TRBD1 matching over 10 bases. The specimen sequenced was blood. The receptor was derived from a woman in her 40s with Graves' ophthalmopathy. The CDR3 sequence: CASRADRGPSQPQHF. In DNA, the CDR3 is TGTGCCAGCAGAGCTGACAGGGGGCCGAGTCAGCCCCAGCATTTT.